This TCR beta chain was observed in a study of Graves' ophthalmopathy and Graves' hyperthyroidism. General study findings and limits: Blood shared most expanded thyroid clonotypes above 0.001 frequency.

Researchers took RNA transcripts and amplified TCR beta CDR3 regions from them. HTBI-primed RT-PCR formed the first round, and a multiplex PCR formed the second. Using its own MiXCR run on the multiplex PCR reads, TCRdb lists one record per CDR3 protein. The sample holds 150,000 to 200,000 distinct CDR3 sequences, under 45% seen once. All donors with ophthalmopathy were recorded as having moderate-to-severe activity, CAS ≥3, NOSPECS ≥4 and a duration under 3 months. Other autoimmune diseases, uncontrolled infections, pregnancy or lactation excluded patients from enrollment. V was cut by 6 bases and J by 5 bases, with 10 bases left in between. Per the germline V gene, CDR1 is MNHEY and CDR2 is SVGAGI. This CDR3 contains 12 residues. This clonotype was seen many times. The antigen remains undetermined.

The rearrangement uses TRBV6-5 and TRBJ1-1; D is undetermined. What was sequenced was peripheral blood. This clonotype was obtained from a young man with Graves' ophthalmopathy. CDR3 amino acids: CASRGFGTEAFF. The CDR3, as DNA: TGTGCCAGCAGAGGCTTTGGTACTGAAGCTTTCTTT.